These 14 T cell receptor beta chains were all obtained from the same sample, sequenced in a study of shared clonotypes between healthy human individuals. TCRdb keeps only in-frame clones here, not all; method: immunoSEQ multiplex PCR. The data contain 2,500,000 or so clones, 85% to 95% of them singletons. The source material was naive CD4+ T cells from PBMCs. Subset defined: CD45RA+ positively selected. The source is a man younger than 30 in good health. Some clones in this sample may be carry-over from other donors' samples.

The CDR3 nucleotides read TGTGCCAGCAGCCGCGGACTAGCGGGAGGAACAGATACGCAGTATTTT. It codes for CASSRGLAGGTDTQYF. This sequence joins TRBV14 and TRBJ2-3, with 14 bases matching TRBD2. V was pared by 4 bases and J by 3 bases, with 3 bases of the junction left unmatched. Germline CDR1 is SGHDN and CDR2 is FVKESK. This CDR3 contains 16 residues.

As for this clone: The same CDR3 is also encoded by other DNA sequences in this sample. This rearrangement joins TRBV7-2 to TRBJ2-5; D unclear. Germline CDR1 is SGHTA and CDR2 is FQGNSA. Trimming removed 4 bases at V and 2 bases at J, with 11 bases between. This CDR3 is 14 amino acids long. CDR3 DNA sequence: TGTGCCAGCAGCTCAACCCGAGCTCAAGAGACCCAGTACTTC. Translation: CASSSTRAQETQYF.

This rearrangement joins TRBV7-2 to TRBJ1-2; 7 bases map to TRBD1. This CDR3 region has 14 residues. The trim removed 5 bases at V and 4 bases at J, leaving 7 bases unmatched. Germline V lookup: CDR1 SGHTA, CDR2 FQGNSA. CDR3 sequence (DNA): TGTGCCAGCAGCCTGGGACAGATTCCCTATGGCTACACCTTC. Encoded protein: CASSLGQIPYGYTF.

The chain links TRBV6-5 to TRBJ2-5; D is possibly TRBD2 (5 bases). V shed 2 bases and J shed 4 bases, with 11 bases lying between them. The CDR3 spans 14 residues. CDR1 MNHEY and CDR2 SVGAGI come from the germline V gene. CDR3 protein: CASSYDGSTETQYF. The DNA for the CDR3 is TGTGCCAGCAGTTACGATGGGAGTACAGAGACCCAGTACTTC.

A single count supports this clone. V is TRBV19 and J is TRBJ1-1; 7 nucleotides agree with TRBD1. The trim removed 6 bases at V and 3 bases at J, leaving 10 bases unmatched. CDR3 length equals 15 residues. CDR1 and CDR2 (germline): LNHDA, SQIVND (reference sequence). The CDR3 loop reads CASRPGGRGDTEAFF. CDR3 in DNA: TGTGCCAGTAGGCCAGGGGGAAGGGGAGACACTGAAGCTTTCTTT.

About this clone itself: The same CDR3 arises from other DNA sequences in this sample as well. The chain couples TRBV18 to TRBJ2-5; D unclear. Trimming shortened V by 6 bases and J by 2 bases, and 7 bases separated the two germline ends. The CDR3 covers 12 residues. CDR1 and CDR2 from the germline V gene are KGHSH and LQKENI. CDR3 DNA: TGTGCCAGCTCCCCAAAACAAGAGACCCAGTACTTC. It encodes CASSPKQETQYF. The entire variable domain, with the rest obtained from reference TRBV18 and TRBJ2-5, is as follows: NAGVMQNPRHLVRRRGQEARLRCSPMKGHSHVYWYRQLPEEGLKFMVYLQKENIIDESGMPKERFSAEFPKEGPSILRIQQVVRGDSAAYFCASSPKQETQYFGPGTRLLVL.

This clone has more than one count but fewer than ten. Other DNA sequences from this sample encode an identical CDR3 as well. This chain links TRBV5-1 with TRBJ2-1; TRBD1 is a possible D gene (5 bases). V dropped 0 bases and J dropped 4 bases, with 8 bases sitting between them. Per germline, CDR1 SGHRS and CDR2 YFSETQ. CDR3 length: 14 amino acids. The CDR3 loop reads CASSLAQGYNEQFF. CDR3 DNA: TGCGCCAGCAGCTTGGCCCAGGGATACAATGAGCAGTTCTTC.

On this clone: Other DNA sequences of this sample code for an identical CDR3. DNA of the CDR3: TGTGCCAGTAGTATTTCGGGCTCTGGGGCCAACGTCCTGACTTTC. Its translation is CASSISGSGANVLTF. The chain recombines TRBV19 with TRBJ2-6; the D is unclear. The CDR3 contains 15 residues. V dropped 3 bases and J dropped 0 bases, with 6 bases sitting between them. Germline assignment: CDR1 LNHDA and CDR2 SQIVND (reference sequence).

This chain connects TRBV7-2 to TRBJ2-2; D remains ambiguous. The ends were cut back, 5 bases at V and 6 bases at J, with 10 bases in the middle. Looked up from germline, CDR1 is SGHTA and CDR2 is FQGNSA. CDR3 length equals 13 residues. The CDR3 DNA is TGTGCCAGCAGCGAAACCCGGGCCGGGGAGCTGTTTTTT. This encodes CASSETRAGELFF.

The J gene is TRBJ1-2, the V gene TRBV28; TRBD1 matches 11 bases. The CDR3 length is 14 residues. V shed 6 bases and J 8 bases; nucleotides not matched to a gene: 8. Germline CDR1 is MDHEN and CDR2 is SYDVKM. The CDR3 loop is CASRPPGQGDGYTF. The CDR3 DNA is TGTGCCAGCAGACCGCCGGGACAGGGGGACGGCTACACCTTC.

The chain's CDR3 is CASSQGHNTDTQYF. In nucleotides, the CDR3 is TGTGCCAGCAGCCAGGGACATAACACAGATACGCAGTATTTT. This sequence joins TRBV7-3 and TRBJ2-3; TRBD1 is a possible D gene (6 bases). With 5 bases removed from V and 2 bases from J, the gap between germline ends came to 11 bases. Germline lookup yields CDR1 SGHTA and CDR2 FQGTGA. The CDR3 loop spans 14 amino acids.

The chain is built from TRBV11-2 and TRBJ2-2; 11 nucleotides align to TRBD2. The germline gives CDR1 SGHAT, CDR2 FQNNGV. The CDR3 is 15 residues long. Trimming at V came to 3 bases and at J to 6 bases, leaving 3 bases not matched to a gene. Written as DNA, the CDR3 is TGTGCCAGCAGCTTGACTAGCGGGGTCCCCGGGGAGCTGTTTTTT. Amino acid sequence: CASSLTSGVPGELFF.

J is TRBJ1-1 and V is TRBV5-1; a weak D match, TRBD1 (5 bases). This CDR3 region has 16 residues. The V gene lost 4 bases and the J gene lost 1 base, with 17 bases spanning the gap. CDR1 and CDR2 (germline): SGHRS, YFSETQ. CDR3 amino acids: CASSPTGRAANTEAFF. The CDR3 nucleotides read TGCGCCAGCAGCCCAACGGGGCGTGCGGCGAACACTGAAGCTTTCTTT.

The chain combines TRBV18 with TRBJ2-1; D perhaps matches TRBD1 (5 bases). V gave up 3 bases and J gave up 9 bases, with 12 bases separating them. In germline, CDR1 is KGHSH, CDR2 LQKENI. This CDR3 has 13 residues. The CDR3 here is CASSPSGMGEQFF. Here the CDR3 DNA reads TGTGCCAGCTCACCCTCAGGGATGGGTGAGCAGTTCTTC.